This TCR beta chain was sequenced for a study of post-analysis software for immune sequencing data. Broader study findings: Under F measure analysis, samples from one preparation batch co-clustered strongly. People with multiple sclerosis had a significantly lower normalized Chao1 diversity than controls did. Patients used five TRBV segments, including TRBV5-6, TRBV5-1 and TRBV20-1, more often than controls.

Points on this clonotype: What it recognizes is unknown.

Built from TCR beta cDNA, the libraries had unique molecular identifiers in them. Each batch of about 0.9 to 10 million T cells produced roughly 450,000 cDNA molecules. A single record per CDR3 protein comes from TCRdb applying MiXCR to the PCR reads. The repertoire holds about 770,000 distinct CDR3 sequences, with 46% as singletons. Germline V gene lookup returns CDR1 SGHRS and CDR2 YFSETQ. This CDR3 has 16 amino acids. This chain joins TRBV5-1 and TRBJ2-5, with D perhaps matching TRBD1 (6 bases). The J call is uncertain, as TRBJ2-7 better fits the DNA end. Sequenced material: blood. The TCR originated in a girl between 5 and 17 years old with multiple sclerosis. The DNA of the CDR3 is TGCGCCAGCAGCCATTGGGCCGACAGGCGCGGAAACGAGCAGTACTTC. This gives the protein CASSHWADRRGNEQYF.